The rows below give T cell receptor beta chains drawn from one sample of a study of T cell repertoires in cytomegalovirus infection. No antigen has been identified for these receptors. One entry per CDR3 protein, called by TCRdb with MiXCR from the reads. The sample holds 200,000 to 250,000 distinct CDR3 sequences; 35% to 40% are singletons and the top ten take approximately 59%. The sequenced sample was CD8+ T cells from cultured PBMCs, obtained from culture after CMV antigen stimulation. The source of these receptors is a human donor in good health (CMV status not recorded). Some clones in this sample may be carry-over from other donors' samples. CDR3s leave out the opening cysteine and the closing phenylalanine or tryptophan.

v_call cdr3_aa
TRBV7-6 ASSSSGGLVNEQF
TRBV11-2 ASSADSRNEQF
TRBV4-1 ASSQDPRGNTEAF
TRBV7-3 ASSPHAAGELF
TRBV28 ASSPRLAPGNEQF
TRBV23-1 ASSQPGLAGLCSGANVLT
TRBV10-3 AIGTGAEQY
TRBV27 ARSSNQVHNYGYT
TRBV9 ASSGGQGAGYGYT
TRBV7-2 ASSGDRVRTGELF
TRBV11-1 ASSYNPGSSTDTQY
TRBV12-3/TRBV12-4 AVTDYGGGAPPDTQY
TRBV7-8 ASSAWTSGGAEAQY